The entry that follows covers one TCR beta chain sequence. Its specificity is unknown. Method: immunoSEQ multiplex PCR; TCRdb's copy keeps in-frame clones and lacks some. Of 150,000 to 160,000 clones listed, 80% to 90% are singletons. This sample was taken from a study of cytomegalovirus exposure and HLA in healthy donors. The donors were members of the validation cohort, which comprised around 110 subjects and was separate from the first cohort of around 700 subjects. General observations from the study: Altogether, 150 to 200 TCR beta chains were recorded as cytomegalovirus-associated. Rarity marked most TCR sequences, yet some public TCRs occurred in many donors.

Sequencing was carried out using PBMCs. The receptor comes from a man younger than 35 in good health and CMV-seropositive.

The CDR3 here is CASSGTGGAGEQYF. The CDR3 bases are TGTGCCAGCTCCGGGACAGGGGGCGCGGGGGAGCAGTACTTC. The chain carries TRBV7-9 and TRBJ2-7; 12 bases are a match to TRBD1. Trimming cost V 8 bases and J 7 bases; bases outside gene matches: 9. The germline V gene has CDR1 SEHNR and CDR2 FQNEAQ (reference sequence). The CDR3 is made up of 14 amino acids. The full variable domain, its missing parts supplied by reference TRBV7-9 and TRBJ2-7, is DTGVSQNPRHKITKRGQNVTFRCDPISEHNRLYWYRQTLGQGPEFLTYFQNEAQLEKSRLLSDRFSAERPKGSFSTLEIQRTEQGDSAMYLCASSGTGGAGEQYFGPGTRLTVT.